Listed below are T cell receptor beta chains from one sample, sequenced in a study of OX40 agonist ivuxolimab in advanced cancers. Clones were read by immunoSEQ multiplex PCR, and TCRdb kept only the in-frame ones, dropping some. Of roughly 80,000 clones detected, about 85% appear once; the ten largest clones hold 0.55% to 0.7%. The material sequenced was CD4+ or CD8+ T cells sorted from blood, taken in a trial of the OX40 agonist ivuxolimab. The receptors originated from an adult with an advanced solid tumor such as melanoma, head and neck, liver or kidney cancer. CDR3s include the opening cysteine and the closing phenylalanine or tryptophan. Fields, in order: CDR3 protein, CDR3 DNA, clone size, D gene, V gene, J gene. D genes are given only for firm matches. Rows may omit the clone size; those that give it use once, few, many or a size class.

cdr3_aa: CAISDPTSGDYTDTQYF; cdr3_nt: TGTGCCATCAGTGACCCGACTAGCGGGGACTACACAGATACGCAGTATTTT; clone_size: .; d_call: TRBD2; v_call: TRBV10-3; j_call: TRBJ2-3
cdr3_aa: CASGAGGYIGEQFF; cdr3_nt: TGTGCCAGCGGGGCCGGGGGGTACATCGGTGAGCAGTTCTTC; clone_size: .; d_call: TRBD2; v_call: TRBV6-1; j_call: TRBJ2-1
cdr3_aa: CASSLRQGARGEQFF; cdr3_nt: TGTGCCAGCAGCTTAAGGCAGGGGGCGCGGGGTGAGCAGTTCTTC; clone_size: .; d_call: TRBD1; v_call: TRBV7-2; j_call: TRBJ2-1
cdr3_aa: CASSSRQRNTEAFF; cdr3_nt: TGTGCCAGCAGTTCGAGACAGCGGAACACTGAAGCTTTCTTT; clone_size: many; d_call: .; v_call: TRBV6-5; j_call: TRBJ1-1
cdr3_aa: CASSLDLGRAFF; cdr3_nt: TGTGCCAGCAGCCTCGACCTGGGGAGAGCTTTCTTT; clone_size: .; d_call: .; v_call: TRBV2; j_call: TRBJ1-1
cdr3_aa: CASSSPRGGYTF; cdr3_nt: TGTGCCAGCAGTTCCCCGAGGGGAGGCTACACCTTC; clone_size: .; d_call: .; v_call: TRBV6-5; j_call: TRBJ1-2
cdr3_aa: CASSLSQVSGELFF; cdr3_nt: TGTGCCAGCAGCTTATCTCAGGTCTCAGGGGAGCTGTTTTTT; clone_size: once; d_call: .; v_call: TRBV11-1; j_call: TRBJ2-2
cdr3_aa: CASSPDQVTDTQYF; cdr3_nt: TGTGCCAGCTCCCCCGACCAAGTGACAGATACGCAGTATTTT; clone_size: .; d_call: .; v_call: TRBV18; j_call: TRBJ2-3
cdr3_aa: CAWSGTGMGAEAFF; cdr3_nt: TGTGCCTGGAGTGGGACAGGGATGGGGGCTGAAGCTTTCTTT; clone_size: .; d_call: TRBD1; v_call: TRBV30; j_call: TRBJ1-1
cdr3_aa: CASSRSYEQYF; cdr3_nt: TGTGCCAGCAGCCGCTCCTACGAGCAGTACTTC; clone_size: once; d_call: .; v_call: TRBV5-6; j_call: TRBJ2-7
cdr3_aa: CASSRTGTTSTDTQYF; cdr3_nt: TGTGCCAGCAGCCGAACCGGGACAACTAGCACAGATACGCAGTATTTT; clone_size: .; d_call: .; v_call: TRBV11-1; j_call: TRBJ2-3